This T cell receptor (beta chain) was obtained from a study of T cell repertoires in cytomegalovirus infection. Study information: It was recently identified HLA-C-restricted and well-studied HLA-B-restricted CMV epitopes that the study used. TCR beta signatures that were public indicated CMV infection and matching HLA type. Study-level results: The response measured ex vivo was dominated by TCR beta clonotypes (HLA-C-restricted and CMV-specific).

TCRdb called the reads again in MiXCR, with one record for every CDR3 protein. The table has roughly 350,000 distinct CDR3 sequences, roughly 36% seen once. This clonotype has only a few counts. The antigen remains unidentified. The ends were cut back, 5 bases at V and 5 bases at J, with 9 bases in the middle. Germline lookup yields CDR1 MNHEY and CDR2 SMNVEV (reference sequence). This CDR3 contains 12 residues. The rearrangement links TRBV27 to TRBJ2-5, with unresolved D. The sequenced sample was cultured PBMCs, obtained from culture after CMV antigen stimulation. This TCR was recovered from a human donor in good health (CMV status not recorded). Some clones in this sample may be carry-over from other donors' samples. CDR3 in amino acids: CASSKVGETQYF. Written as DNA, the CDR3 is TGTGCCAGCAGTAAGGTGGGGGAGACCCAGTACTTC.